This passage covers 21 T cell receptor beta chains from one sample sequenced in a study of blood T cell repertoires in COVID-19. Sequenced by immunoSEQ multiplex PCR; TCRdb stores in-frame clones only, minus some. Among under 300,000 clones listed, approximately 90% were seen once. Input material: PBMCs or T cells enriched from blood (not recorded which). All receptors derive from a woman in her thirties or forties with acute COVID-19.

The CDR3 DNA sequence: TGTGCCAGTAGTATTCCGGCCGGGAAAGGCAACTATGGCTACACCTTC. Translated: CASSIPAGKGNYGYTF. The genes are TRBV19 and TRBJ1-2; D not resolved. This CDR3 is built from 16 residues. Trimming cost V 3 bases and J 2 bases, with 16 bases left between them. Germline values: CDR1 LNHDA, CDR2 SQIVND (reference sequence).

The rearrangement joins TRBV7-9 to TRBJ2-5, with D possibly TRBD1 on 6 matching bases. The CDR3 is 16 amino acids. With 5 bases removed from V and 0 bases from J, the gap between germline ends came to 16 bases. Germline V CDR1 and CDR2: SEHNR, FQNEAQ (reference sequence). CDR3 nucleotides: TGTGCCAGCAGCGGAAAGGACAGCTGGTACCAAGAGACCCAGTACTTC. Translation: CASSGKDSWYQETQYF. Looking up the rest from reference TRBV7-9 and TRBJ2-5 gives the full variable domain: DTGVSQNPRHKITKRGQNVTFRCDPISEHNRLYWYRQTLGQGPEFLTYFQNEAQLEKSRLLSDRFSAERPKGSFSTLEIQRTEQGDSAMYLCASSGKDSWYQETQYFGPGTRLLVL.

In regard to this clone: The junction differs from germline at one of its ends, possibly a read error. This CDR3 is also generated by other DNA sequences in the sample. The gene calls are TRBV11-3 and TRBJ2-1; tentative D call: TRBD2 (6 bases). CDR1 and CDR2 (germline): SGHNT, YENEEA. CDR3 size: 14 residues. The CDR3 sequence is CASSLGRGGNEQFF. The CDR3 DNA follows: TGTGCTAGCAGCTTAGGGCGGGGCGGGAATGAGCAGTTCTTC.

This sequence joins TRBV27 and TRBJ2-5; a possible D gene is TRBD2 (6 bases). V lost 6 bases to trimming and J lost 5 bases, with 22 bases between them. The CDR3 extends over 16 amino acids. CDR1 is MNHEY, CDR2 SMNVEV, per germline (reference sequence). The CDR3 spells CASSPSRDSQWETQYF. CDR3 sequence (DNA): TGTGCCAGCAGCCCCTCCAGGGACTCCCAATGGGAGACCCAGTACTTC.

The chain couples TRBV18 to TRBJ1-5, with D unclear. This CDR3 spans 14 amino acids. Trimming stripped 3 bases from V and 3 bases from J, with 9 bases between. Looked up from germline, CDR1 is KGHSH and CDR2 is LQKENI. CDR3: CASSPEQPNQPQHF. Written as DNA, the CDR3 is TGTGCCAGCTCACCGGAGCAGCCCAATCAGCCCCAGCATTTT.

The chain carries TRBV19 and TRBJ1-3; possibly TRBD1 for D (5 bases). Germline-derived CDR1 and CDR2 are LNHDA and SQIVND (reference sequence). The ends were cut back, 3 bases at V and 0 bases at J, with 12 bases in the middle. This CDR3 contains 16 residues. CDR3 amino acids: CASSMGQQNSGNTIYF. In DNA, the CDR3 is TGTGCCAGTAGTATGGGGCAGCAAAACTCTGGAAACACCATATATTTT.

The CDR3 DNA sequence: TGTGCCAGCAGCTCCCCGGGGGGGGGCCTCCCCCAGTACTTC. It specifies CASSSPGGGLPQYF. This sequence joins TRBV28 and TRBJ2-5; TRBD2 agrees at 8 bases. V shed 6 bases, J shed 9 bases, and the junction held 12 bases outside the gene matches. Per the germline V gene, CDR1 is MDHEN and CDR2 is SYDVKM. The CDR3 covers 14 residues.

A remark on this clone: The identical CDR3 is also encoded by other nucleotide sequences in the sample. This rearrangement joins TRBV9 to TRBJ1-5; D is unclear. This CDR3 is 14 amino acids long. V was clipped by 1 base and J by 0 bases, with 5 bases between them. Germline V lookup: CDR1 SGDLS, CDR2 YYNGEE. This chain's CDR3 is CASSVTDSNQPQHF. The DNA of the CDR3 is TGTGCCAGCAGCGTAACAGATAGCAATCAGCCCCAGCATTTT.

This chain links TRBV28 with TRBJ1-1, with 7 bases matching TRBD1. The CDR3 extends over 15 amino acids. Germline V CDR1 and CDR2: MDHEN, SYDVKM. V was clipped by 4 bases and J by 10 bases; unmatched bases: 15. CDR3 protein: CASSSRGEKNGGAFF. The CDR3 nucleotides read TGTGCCAGCAGTTCCAGGGGGGAGAAGAACGGAGGAGCTTTCTTT.

The rearrangement uses TRBV18 and TRBJ1-1; D uncertain. The CDR3 covers 11 residues. The V gene lost 2 bases and the J gene lost 7 bases, with 5 bases spanning the gap. Germline values: CDR1 KGHSH, CDR2 LQKENI. CDR3 amino acids: CASSPSGEAFF. The DNA for the CDR3 is TGTGCCAGCTCACCATCGGGTGAAGCTTTCTTT.

V is TRBV9 and J is TRBJ2-1, with 11 bases lining up with TRBD2. The CDR3 extends over 15 amino acids. Trimming cost V 4 bases and J 7 bases; bases outside gene matches: 7. Germline loops: CDR1 SGDLS, CDR2 YYNGEE. In DNA form, the CDR3 reads TGTGCCAGCAGCCCGGGACTAGCGGTGGGAAATGAGCAGTTCTTC. Translated, it gives CASSPGLAVGNEQFF.

A remark on this clone: Additional DNA sequences in this sample encode the identical CDR3. The rearrangement joins TRBV5-1 to TRBJ1-2; D possibly corresponds to TRBD1 (5 bases). This CDR3 contains 14 residues. Between the trimmed V and J ends, which lost 0 bases and 1 base, there was a span of 7 bases. CDR1 and CDR2 from the germline V gene are SGHRS and YFSETQ. CDR3 sequence (DNA): TGCGCCAGCAGCTTGGGAGACAGTAACTATGGCTACACCTTC. Protein sequence: CASSLGDSNYGYTF.

The chain links TRBV4-2 to TRBJ1-3, with D perhaps matching TRBD1 (5 bases). Deletions cut 0 bases from V and 0 bases from J, with 12 bases between. CDR3 length: 17 amino acids. Germline lookup yields CDR1 LGHNA and CDR2 YNFKEQ. CDR3: CASSQEGRGPSGNTIYF. CDR3 bases: TGTGCCAGCAGCCAAGAGGGGAGGGGACCCTCTGGAAACACCATATATTTT.

The gene calls are TRBV5-5 and TRBJ1-5, with 9 bases matching TRBD1. CDR1 is SGHKS and CDR2 is YYEKEE in the germline V gene (reference sequence). The trim removed 4 bases at V and 3 bases at J, leaving 5 bases unmatched. The CDR3 consists of 15 residues. CDR3 in amino acids: CASSLGQGHNQPQHF. In DNA, the CDR3 is TGTGCCAGCAGCCTGGGACAGGGACACAATCAGCCCCAGCATTTT.

The chain employs TRBV5-1 and TRBJ2-7; 8 bases match TRBD1. The CDR3 is 15 amino acids. The V and J ends lost 5 bases and 0 bases, in that order; junction bases with no gene match: 7. Germline V gene sequence: CDR1 SGHRS, CDR2 YFSETQ. This CDR3 reads CASRAGTGYSYEQYF. For the CDR3, the DNA is TGCGCCAGCAGAGCCGGGACAGGATACTCCTACGAGCAGTACTTC.

The CDR3 is CASSRRDSRNYGYTF. The CDR3 DNA follows: TGTGCCAGCAGTCGCCGGGACAGCCGTAACTATGGCTACACCTTC. The chain combines TRBV5-4 with TRBJ1-2; 7 bases align to TRBD1. The V gene end was trimmed by 5 bases and the J gene end by 1 base; junction bases not matched to a gene: 8. The CDR3 has 15 residues. CDR1 SGHNT and CDR2 YYREEE come from the germline V gene (reference sequence). Looking up the rest from reference TRBV5-4 and TRBJ1-2 gives the full variable domain: ETGVTQSPTHLIKTRGQQVTLRCSSQSGHNTVSWYQQALGQGPQFIFQYYREEENGRGNFPPRFSGLQFPNYSSELNVNALELDDSALYLCASSRRDSRNYGYTFGSGTRLTVV.

V usage is TRBV7-8 and J usage is TRBJ2-1, with 9 bases matching TRBD2. The V gene end was trimmed by 5 bases and the J gene end by 0 bases; junction bases not matched to a gene: 11. This CDR3 spans 18 amino acids. Germline V gene data show CDR1 as SGHVS and CDR2 as FQNEAQ. The CDR3 here is CASSPRVAGGSSYNEQFF. The CDR3, as DNA: TGTGCCAGCAGCCCCAGGGTTGCGGGAGGGAGCTCCTACAATGAGCAGTTCTTC.

The rearrangement links TRBV5-6 to TRBJ2-3; TRBD2 aligns across 7 bases. Germline-derived CDR1 and CDR2 are SGHDT and YYEEEE. V gave up 4 bases and J gave up 2 bases; unmatched junction bases: 7. This CDR3 comprises 15 residues. Here the CDR3 reads CASSEYGGSTDTQYF. CDR3 sequence (DNA): TGTGCCAGCAGCGAGTACGGGGGGTCCACAGATACGCAGTATTTT.

The J gene is TRBJ2-5, the V gene TRBV11-2; D is unresolved. The length of the CDR3 is 15 residues. Germline-derived CDR1 and CDR2 are SGHAT and FQNNGV. The germline V and J ends were trimmed by 2 bases and 1 base, with 11 bases remaining between them. CDR3 loop: CASSLRGTAQETQYF. In DNA form, the CDR3 reads TGTGCCAGCAGCTTACGAGGTACCGCCCAAGAGACCCAGTACTTC.

The rearrangement links TRBV15 to TRBJ2-3, with 7 bases matching TRBD1. CDR1 is LNHNV, CDR2 YYDKDF, per germline (reference sequence). CDR3 length: 17 amino acids. V shed 0 bases, J shed 2 bases, and the junction held 8 bases outside the gene matches. CDR3 in amino acids: CATSRDRGGGFTDTQYF. CDR3 sequence (DNA): TGTGCCACCAGCAGAGATCGAGGGGGCGGGTTCACAGATACGCAGTATTTT.

This clone has just a few counts. CDR3 amino acids: CASSTPVVRANTGELFF. DNA of the CDR3: TGTGCCAGCAGCACCCCCGTCGTGAGGGCGAACACCGGGGAGCTGTTTTTT. The rearrangement links TRBV21-1 to TRBJ2-2; no DNA check was done on the table's D call, TRBD2. TRBV21-1 is deemed a pseudogene. The CDR3 spans 17 residues.